This paragraph reports one T cell receptor beta chain. What it binds is not known. This specimen comes from a study of T cells after posttransplantation cyclophosphamide. Overall study results and limits: Blood and skin or GI T cell repertoires showed limited TRB overlap. Recipient CMV seropositivity and CMV reactivation strongly tracked TRB clonality.

The germline gives CDR1 SGHRS, CDR2 YFSETQ. CDR3 length: 15 residues. The germline V and J ends were trimmed by 2 bases and 5 bases, with 16 bases remaining between them. The method was immunoSEQ multiplex PCR; TCRdb's version includes in-frame clones alone and lacks a portion of them. Seen here are approximately 50,000 clones, approximately 94% observed once, and the top ten hold 2.9%. The rearrangement uses TRBV5-1 and TRBJ2-5; D possibly corresponds to TRBD2 (6 bases). Source material: PBMCs. The clonotype originates from a woman under 40 in good health and a related stem cell transplant donor. CDR3 amino acids: CASSFRGLGQETQYF. CDR3 nucleotides: TGCGCCAGCAGCTTCCGGGGGTTGGGGCAGGAGACCCAGTACTTC.